One and the same sample provided the 17 T cell receptor beta chains below, sequenced in a study of CD8+CD57+ T cells in acquired aplastic anemia. The template for TCR beta VDJ and CDR3 sequence profiling was genomic DNA. TCRdb used MiXCR to reprocess the reads, holding one entry per CDR3 protein. The data show 250,000 or so distinct CDR3 sequences, around half seen once. Patients who underwent sequencing had shown CD8+CD57+ cell expansion by flow cytometry. The specimen sequenced was sorted CD4+, CD8+, or CD8+CD57+ T cells (not recorded which) from PBMCs. The receptors come from a human donor with aplastic anemia.

This clonotype came up many times. The gene calls are TRBV7-9 and TRBJ2-7; D might be TRBD2 (7 bases). Germline CDR1 is SEHNR and CDR2 is FQNEAQ (reference sequence). Trimming pared 5 bases from V and 3 bases from J, leaving 20 bases between. This CDR3 contains 16 residues. CDR3 amino acids: CASSPLEGDYYYEQYF. The CDR3 DNA reads TGTGCCAGCAGCCCATTAGAGGGGGACTACTACTACGAGCAGTACTTC.

The rearrangement joins TRBV10-3 to TRBJ1-3; no definite D call. CDR1 ENHRY and CDR2 SYGVKD come from the germline V gene. Trimming shortened V by 11 bases and J by 4 bases, and 12 bases separated the two germline ends. There are 12 residues in the CDR3. In DNA form, the CDR3 reads TGTGCCGTCTACAGTTACGGAAACACCATATATTTT. The encoded protein is CAVYSYGNTIYF.

Many counts were recorded for this clonotype. This chain connects TRBV20-1 to TRBJ2-1; TRBD1 might be the D (5 bases). Germline assignment: CDR1 DFQATT and CDR2 SNEGSKA (reference sequence). V lost 0 bases and J 1 base, leaving 16 bases between the germline ends. This CDR3 comprises 17 residues. The CDR3 sequence is CSARDVRGLGSYNEQFF. For the CDR3, the DNA is TGCAGTGCTAGAGATGTTAGGGGCTTGGGATCCTACAATGAGCAGTTCTTC.

This clonotype occurred many times. The rearrangement uses TRBV20-1 and TRBJ2-1; D possibly matches TRBD1 or TRBD2 (5 bases each). Deletions cut 1 base from V and 7 bases from J, with 20 bases between. The CDR3 extends over 16 amino acids. Germline loops: CDR1 DFQATT, CDR2 SNEGSKA (reference sequence). CDR3: CSARVRGVLDWNEQFF. The CDR3 DNA sequence: TGCAGTGCTAGAGTTAGAGGGGTCCTGGATTGGAATGAGCAGTTCTTC.

This sequence joins TRBV2 and TRBJ2-5, with a weak D call TRBD2 (6 bases). The V gene lost 7 bases and the J gene lost 4 bases, with 10 bases spanning the gap. This CDR3 spans 12 amino acids. Per the germline V gene, CDR1 is SNHLY and CDR2 is FYNNEI. The CDR3 region is CASTAGPETQYF. CDR3 nucleotides: TGTGCCAGCACGGCGGGACCAGAGACCCAGTACTTC. The full variable domain, completed using reference TRBV2 and TRBJ2-5, is EPEVTQTPSHQVTQMGQEVILRCVPISNHLYFYWYRQILGQKVEFLVSFYNNEISEKSEIFDDQFSVERPDGSNFTLKIRSTKLEDSAMYFCASTAGPETQYFGPGTRLLVL.

The chain recombines TRBV5-1 with TRBJ1-1; D remains unclear. Germline CDR1 reads SGHRS; CDR2 reads YFSETQ. The CDR3 has 12 amino acids. V was cut by 0 bases and J by 4 bases, with 4 bases left in between. The CDR3 nucleotides read TGCGCCAGCAGCTTGGGTTCCACTGAAGCTTTCTTT. The encoded protein is CASSLGSTEAFF. The whole variable domain, filled in from reference TRBV5-1 and TRBJ1-1, reads KAGVTQTPRYLIKTRGQQVTLSCSPISGHRSVSWYQQTPGQGLQFLFEYFSETQRNKGNFPGRFSGRQFSNSRSEMNVSTLELGDSALYLCASSLGSTEAFFGQGTRLTVV.

Remarks on this clonotype: A much bigger clone sits one base away, suggesting this may be a read error. The gene calls are TRBV25-1 and TRBJ1-1, with D perhaps matching TRBD1 (5 bases). V dropped 8 bases and J dropped 6 bases, with 22 bases sitting between them. The CDR3 is 15 amino acids. Germline V gene sequence: CDR1 MGHDK, CDR2 SYGVNS. In DNA, the CDR3 is TGTGCCAGCGGCTTGCTTCAGGGACTAGTCGCTGAAGCTTTCTTT. As protein: CASGLLQGLVAEAFF.

This clonotype was seen repeatedly, ten times or more. This chain links TRBV7-9 with TRBJ1-3; D is uncertain. CDR1 is SEHNR and CDR2 is FQNEAQ in the germline V gene (reference sequence). The CDR3 contains 14 residues. V was shortened by 11 bases and J by 7 bases, with 21 bases between the two germline ends. The CDR3 loop is CAFKTHPIWNTIYF. CDR3 sequence (DNA): TGTGCCTTCAAGACTCATCCCATTTGGAACACCATATATTTT. Full variable domain (rest looked up from reference TRBV7-9 and TRBJ1-3): DTGVSQNPRHKITKRGQNVTFRCDPISEHNRLYWYRQTLGQGPEFLTYFQNEAQLEKSRLLSDRFSAERPKGSFSTLEIQRTEQGDSAMYLCAFKTHPIWNTIYFGEGSWLTVV.

V is TRBV10-3 and J is TRBJ2-7, with unresolved D. The last part of the DNA fits TRBJ2-5 better; the J call may be wrong. Germline V gene sequence: CDR1 ENHRY, CDR2 SYGVKD. This CDR3 region has 14 residues. CDR3 sequence: CAISESDTEGTQYF. The CDR3 DNA reads as TGTGCCATCAGTGAGTCAGACACGGAAGGGACCCAGTACTTC.

Here the CDR3 reads CATGQGGLNTEAFF. The CDR3 nucleotides read TGTGCCACCGGACAGGGAGGTCTGAACACTGAAGCTTTCTTT. The gene calls are TRBV19 and TRBJ1-1, with 8 bases lining up with TRBD1. Germline V gene lookup returns CDR1 LNHDA and CDR2 SQIVND (reference sequence). The junction had 7 bases not matched to a gene; V was cut back by 10 bases and J by 0 bases. The CDR3 sequence is 14 residues long.

V and J are TRBV10-3 and TRBJ2-7, with D maybe TRBD2 (5 bases). The CDR3 covers 13 residues. Trimming removed 4 bases at V and 9 bases at J, with 16 bases between. CDR1 and CDR2 (germline): ENHRY, SYGVKD. This CDR3 is CAISGSGNMGQYF. The DNA for the CDR3 is TGTGCCATCAGTGGCTCCGGGAATATGGGGCAGTACTTC.

In this sample, this clonotype turned up many times. The chain links TRBV20-1 to TRBJ1-2; D remains ambiguous. Trimming took 6 bases from V and 8 from J, leaving 13 bases between them. The germline V gene encodes CDR1 DFQATT and CDR2 SNEGSKA (reference sequence). This CDR3 is built from 11 residues. The chain's CDR3 is CSAQGQAGYTF. Here the CDR3 DNA reads TGCAGTGCCCAAGGTCAGGCGGGCTACACCTTC.

This clonotype came up many times. The chain is built from TRBV20-1 and TRBJ2-7, with 11 bases that match TRBD2. The CDR3 runs to 15 residues. Trimming at V came to 0 bases and at J to 3 bases, leaving 4 bases not matched to a gene. CDR1 and CDR2 from the germline V gene are DFQATT and SNEGSKA (reference sequence). The CDR3 is CSAREVTSGIYEQYF. The DNA of the CDR3 is TGCAGTGCTAGAGAAGTGACTAGCGGGATCTACGAGCAGTACTTC.

This chain connects TRBV29-1 to TRBJ2-1; unclear D gene. This CDR3 is built from 12 residues. Looked up from germline, CDR1 is SQVTM and CDR2 is ANQGSEA. Trimming removed 8 bases from V and 5 bases from J, with 13 bases in between. The CDR3 reads CSLIDGNNEQFF. DNA of the CDR3: TGCAGCTTAATAGATGGGAACAATGAGCAGTTCTTC.

This clonotype was recorded at least ten times. The V call is TRBV12-3 or TRBV12-4, the J call TRBJ2-7, with D maybe TRBD2 (6 bases). The CDR3 runs 15 residues. V gave up 8 bases and J gave up 0 bases, with 17 bases separating them. The CDR3 spells CASSKTGTASYEQYF. The CDR3 nucleotides read TGTGCCAGCTCCAAAACCGGGACTGCCTCCTACGAGCAGTACTTC.

This rearrangement joins TRBV19 to TRBJ1-2, with D tentatively TRBD1 (5 bases). Germline assignment: CDR1 LNHDA and CDR2 SQIVND (reference sequence). Trimming left V 5 bases short and J 7 bases short, with 11 bases between. This CDR3 has 12 residues. The CDR3 coding sequence is TGTGCCAGTAGTTGGGGGACGAGTGGCTACACCTTC. It specifies CASSWGTSGYTF.

The CDR3 DNA reads as TGTGCCAGCAGCCCTCCACTAGGCGGGCAAGAGACCCAGTACTTC. Encoded protein: CASSPPLGGQETQYF. V usage is TRBV2 and J usage is TRBJ2-5, with D perhaps matching TRBD2 (5 bases). The CDR3 totals 15 residues. Trimming stripped 6 bases from V and 2 bases from J, with 16 bases between. Per germline, CDR1 SNHLY and CDR2 FYNNEI.